Following are 26 T cell receptor beta chains from one sample sequenced in a study of OX40 agonist ivuxolimab in advanced cancers. The data were produced by immunoSEQ multiplex PCR, yet TCRdb's version contains in-frame clones alone and is incomplete. The data contain fewer than 15,000 clones, more than 85% of them singletons. The sample here was CD4+ or CD8+ T cells sorted from blood, taken in a trial of the OX40 agonist ivuxolimab. These receptor sequences come from an adult with an advanced solid tumor such as melanoma, head and neck, liver or kidney cancer.

The chain carries TRBV5-6 and TRBJ2-7, with 7 bases matching TRBD1. CDR1 is SGHDT, CDR2 YYEEEE, per germline. This CDR3 comprises 12 residues. With 3 bases clipped from V and 3 bases from J, the junction kept 0 bases outside the gene matches. CDR3 DNA: TGTGCCAGCAGCTGGGACAGCTACGAGCAGTACTTC. Its protein is CASSWDSYEQYF.

The CDR3 DNA sequence: TGTGCCAGTAGAGATCGGGGAATTCCCGGGGAGCTGTTTTTT. Translating it yields CASRDRGIPGELFF. The gene calls are TRBV19 and TRBJ2-2; perhaps TRBD2 as D (5 bases). The CDR3 spans 14 residues. CDR1 LNHDA and CDR2 SQIVND come from the germline V gene (reference sequence). The V end was cut by 6 bases, the J end by 6 bases, with 14 bases between.

The chain carries TRBV4-3 and TRBJ2-7, with 7 bases lining up with TRBD2. CDR1 is LGHNA and CDR2 is YSLEER in the germline V gene. The CDR3 is 15 residues long. Trimming took 3 bases from V and 2 from J; bases not matched to a gene: 7. The CDR3 DNA is TGCGCCAGCAGCCAGTGGGGGGGGTCCACCTACGAGCAGTACTTC. This codes for CASSQWGGSTYEQYF.

The chain has TRBV30 and TRBJ1-1; possibly TRBD1 for D (5 bases). CDR1 is GTSNPN, CDR2 SVGIG, per germline (reference sequence). The V and J ends lost 4 bases and 3 bases respectively, with 12 bases between them. The CDR3 length is 13 residues. The CDR3 protein is CAWKKGLDTEAFF. The CDR3 nucleotides read TGTGCCTGGAAGAAGGGGTTGGACACTGAAGCTTTCTTT.

The rearrangement joins TRBV4-3 to TRBJ1-1; D is perhaps TRBD1 (6 bases). Between the trimmed V and J ends, which lost 2 bases and 10 bases, there was a span of 17 bases. This CDR3 has 14 amino acids. CDR1 and CDR2 (germline): LGHNA, YSLEER. CDR3 in DNA: TGCGCCAGCAGCCAACACAGGGAAATAGGGGTAGCTTTCTTT. This gives the protein CASSQHREIGVAFF.

V is TRBV4-2 and J is TRBJ2-1; TRBD2 agrees at 12 bases. Trimming took 4 bases from V and 4 from J; bases not matched to a gene: 8. The CDR3 totals 17 residues. Germline lookup yields CDR1 LGHNA and CDR2 YNFKEQ. The CDR3 reads CASSLELAGGVYNEQFF. DNA of the CDR3: TGTGCCAGCAGCCTTGAGCTAGCGGGAGGGGTATACAATGAGCAGTTCTTC.

V is TRBV7-9 and J is TRBJ1-6, with a possible D match to TRBD1 (6 bases). Germline loops: CDR1 SEHNR, CDR2 FQNEAQ (reference sequence). Trimming cost V 5 bases and J 6 bases, with 14 bases left between them. This CDR3 is built from 15 residues. The CDR3 DNA sequence: TGTGCCAGCAGCGCGACAGGTTCTTCTAATTCACCCCTCCACTTT. It is translated as CASSATGSSNSPLHF.

This clone has a handful of counts. V usage is TRBV5-4 and J usage is TRBJ2-5, with D possibly matching TRBD2 (5 bases). V was shortened by 4 bases and J by 5 bases, with 12 bases between the two germline ends. The germline V gene encodes CDR1 SGHNT and CDR2 YYREEE (reference sequence). The CDR3 sequence is 13 residues long. CDR3 DNA sequence: TGTGCCAGCAGCCCGGAGTGGGAGGAGACCCAGTACTTC. Its translation: CASSPEWEETQYF. Combining the CDR3 with reference TRBV5-4 and TRBJ2-5 gives the whole variable domain ETGVTQSPTHLIKTRGQQVTLRCSSQSGHNTVSWYQQALGQGPQFIFQYYREEENGRGNFPPRFSGLQFPNYSSELNVNALELDDSALYLCASSPEWEETQYFGPGTRLLVL.

This chain links TRBV4-1 with TRBJ2-7, with 11 bases that match TRBD1. After removal of 5 bases from V and 6 bases from J, the junction contained 3 bases not matched to a gene. This CDR3 spans 13 amino acids. The germline V gene encodes CDR1 MGHRA and CDR2 YSYEKL. CDR3 coding DNA: TGCGCCAGCAGCGTGGGGACAGGGGGCGAGCAGTACTTC. Translated: CASSVGTGGEQYF.

The chain uses TRBV7-7 and TRBJ2-3; either TRBD1 or TRBD2 may fit D (5 bases each). This CDR3 has 14 residues. Trimming took 3 bases from V and 6 from J, leaving 13 bases between them. Germline CDR1 reads SSHAT; CDR2 reads FNYEAQ (reference sequence). The CDR3 here is CASSLGRELDTQYF. Here the CDR3 DNA reads TGTGCCAGCAGCTTGGGCAGGGAGTTGGATACGCAGTATTTT.

This chain links TRBV6-5 with TRBJ2-5, with D uncertain. V was shortened by 6 bases and J by 2 bases, with 16 bases between the two germline ends. The CDR3 is 15 amino acids. Germline V gene sequence: CDR1 MNHEY, CDR2 SVGAGI. The CDR3 coding sequence is TGTGCCAGCAGGCCCCCGGGCAGGCGGCAAGAGACCCAGTACTTC. This translates into CASRPPGRRQETQYF.

The gene calls are TRBV30 and TRBJ2-3, with TRBD1 as a possible D gene (5 bases). Trimming pared 3 bases from V and 4 bases from J, leaving 8 bases between. Per the germline V gene, CDR1 is GTSNPN and CDR2 is SVGIG (reference sequence). This CDR3 spans 12 amino acids. The CDR3 nucleotides read TGTGCCTGGAGCCAGGGTTCAGATACGCAGTATTTT. Translation: CAWSQGSDTQYF. Supplemented by reference TRBV30 and TRBJ2-3, the full variable domain reads SQTIHQWPATLVQPVGSPLSLECTVEGTSNPNLYWYRQAAGRGLQLLFYSVGIGQISSEVPQNLSASRPQDRQFILSSKKLLLSDSGFYLCAWSQGSDTQYFGPGTRLTVL.

The gene calls are TRBV4-2 and TRBJ1-2, with D unresolved. This CDR3 comprises 11 residues. From germline, CDR1 is LGHNA and CDR2 YNFKEQ. V gave up 1 base and J gave up 8 bases, with 5 bases separating them. The chain's CDR3 is CASSQGGGYTF. CDR3 nucleotide sequence: TGTGCCAGCAGCCAAGGGGGAGGCTACACCTTC.

The chain joins TRBV30 to TRBJ2-4; D ambiguous. V was clipped by 0 bases and J by 0 bases, with 3 bases between them. CDR1 and CDR2 (germline): GTSNPN, SVGIG (reference sequence). CDR3 size: 13 residues. In DNA, the CDR3 is TGTGCCTGGAGTGTATCAGCCAAAAACATTCAGTACTTC. It codes for CAWSVSAKNIQYF.

The chain joins TRBV4-2 to TRBJ2-7; 9 bases agree with TRBD2. Germline V gene lookup returns CDR1 LGHNA and CDR2 YNFKEQ. Trimming at V came to 5 bases and at J to 7 bases, leaving 15 bases not matched to a gene. The CDR3 is 16 residues long. The CDR3 protein is CASSVHRDSGGSEQYF. CDR3 DNA: TGTGCCAGCAGCGTCCATCGGGATAGCGGGGGTAGTGAGCAGTACTTC.

The V call is TRBV5-4, the J call TRBJ2-7; D may be TRBD1 or TRBD2 (5 bases each). The CDR3 contains 13 residues. The ends were cut back, 3 bases at V and 3 bases at J, with 10 bases in the middle. From germline, CDR1 is SGHNT and CDR2 YYREEE (reference sequence). CDR3 amino acids: CASSWGPNYEQYF. The CDR3 DNA is TGTGCCAGCAGCTGGGGACCGAACTACGAGCAGTACTTC. Looking up the rest from reference TRBV5-4 and TRBJ2-7 gives the full variable domain: ETGVTQSPTHLIKTRGQQVTLRCSSQSGHNTVSWYQQALGQGPQFIFQYYREEENGRGNFPPRFSGLQFPNYSSELNVNALELDDSALYLCASSWGPNYEQYFGPGTRLTVT.

V usage is TRBV7-3 and J usage is TRBJ2-1, with 11 bases that match TRBD2. CDR3 size: 15 residues. From germline, CDR1 is SGHTA and CDR2 FQGTGA. V lost 3 bases to trimming and J lost 3 bases; unmatched junction nucleotides: 1. In DNA, the CDR3 is TGTGCCAGCAGCTTCGGGACTAGCGGCTACAATGAGCAGTTCTTC. It codes for CASSFGTSGYNEQFF.

The chain uses TRBV5-4 and TRBJ2-7; D possibly corresponds to TRBD2 (5 bases). Germline V CDR1 and CDR2: SGHNT, YYREEE (reference sequence). Trimming removed 0 bases at V and 6 bases at J, with 16 bases between. The CDR3 has 15 amino acids. The CDR3 nucleotides are TGTGCCAGCAGCTTGGGTGATGAGGGTAGAGGCGAGCAGTACTTC. Amino acids: CASSLGDEGRGEQYF. The variable domain in full, with the rest retrieved from reference TRBV5-4 and TRBJ2-7, is ETGVTQSPTHLIKTRGQQVTLRCSSQSGHNTVSWYQQALGQGPQFIFQYYREEENGRGNFPPRFSGLQFPNYSSELNVNALELDDSALYLCASSLGDEGRGEQYFGPGTRLTVT.

CDR3 sequence reads: CASSPAGTEQYF. The CDR3 region has the DNA TGTGCCAGCAGCCCAGCTGGTACCGAGCAGTACTTC. The gene calls are TRBV11-3 and TRBJ2-7; D is undetermined. The CDR3 sequence is 12 residues long. Germline V gene sequence: CDR1 SGHNT, CDR2 YENEEA. V was pared by 5 bases and J by 6 bases, with 11 bases between.

The genes are TRBV11-1 and TRBJ1-4; unclear D gene. V lost 5 bases and J 6 bases, leaving 10 bases between the germline ends. Germline-derived CDR1 and CDR2 are SGHAT and FQDESV (reference sequence). CDR3 length: 13 residues. CDR3 nucleotide sequence: TGTGCCAGCAGCCCGTTGACGGATGAAAAACTGTTTTTT. It specifies CASSPLTDEKLFF.

The chain links TRBV7-2 to TRBJ2-7; 10 nucleotides line up with TRBD1. The CDR3 length is 15 residues. J was trimmed by 4 bases and V by 4 bases; bases with no gene match: 7. Germline assignment: CDR1 SGHTA and CDR2 FQGNSA. CDR3 DNA: TGTGCCAGCAGCTACCCCGGGACAGGGGTGTACGAGCAGTACTTC. It translates to CASSYPGTGVYEQYF.

The chain couples TRBV5-1 to TRBJ2-7; TRBD2 might be the D (5 bases). The ends were cut back, 2 bases at V and 0 bases at J, with 9 bases in the middle. This CDR3 is built from 14 residues. The germline CDR1 and CDR2 sequences are SGHRS and YFSETQ. The CDR3 here is CASSLPGSSYEQYF. The DNA of the CDR3 is TGCGCCAGCAGCTTACCGGGAAGCTCCTACGAGCAGTACTTC.

The J gene is TRBJ2-3, the V gene TRBV4-2; a weak D match, TRBD1 (5 bases). The CDR3 is 16 amino acids. Trimming removed 0 bases from V and 0 bases from J, with 10 bases in between. Germline V gene sequence: CDR1 LGHNA, CDR2 YNFKEQ. CDR3 loop: CASSQDGAYSTDTQYF. The CDR3 DNA reads TGTGCCAGCAGCCAAGATGGGGCCTATAGCACAGATACGCAGTATTTT.

V gene TRBV27 combines with J gene TRBJ2-6; maybe TRBD1 (5 bases). This CDR3 spans 18 amino acids. V was shortened by 6 bases and J by 0 bases, with 18 bases between the two germline ends. CDR1 and CDR2 (germline): MNHEY, SMNVEV (reference sequence). CDR3 residues: CASSPLTRALSGANVLTF. CDR3 nucleotides: TGTGCCAGCAGCCCCTTGACCAGGGCGCTCTCTGGGGCCAACGTCCTGACTTTC.

This clone appeared a few times. This chain links TRBV4-1 with TRBJ1-2; no definite D call. The CDR3 totals 14 residues. Per the germline V gene, CDR1 is MGHRA and CDR2 is YSYEKL. V shed 0 bases and J shed 0 bases, with 5 bases lying between them. Here the CDR3 DNA reads TGCGCCAGCAGCCAAGAGGATACTAACTATGGCTACACCTTC. Protein product: CASSQEDTNYGYTF.

The V and J genes are TRBV27 and TRBJ2-3; either TRBD1 or TRBD2 may supply D (6 bases each). The germline V gene encodes CDR1 MNHEY and CDR2 SMNVEV (reference sequence). Between the trimmed V and J ends, which lost 5 bases and 8 bases, there was a span of 20 bases. The CDR3 extends over 15 amino acids. Here the CDR3 reads CASSTATEGGGTQYF. The CDR3 bases are TGTGCCAGCAGTACCGCCACGGAGGGGGGTGGTACGCAGTATTTT.